This T cell receptor beta chain was observed in a study of T-cell memory formation after mild COVID-19. With 5 bases clipped from V and 5 bases from J, the junction kept 5 bases outside the gene matches. The V gene's germline CDR1 is SNHLY and CDR2 FYNNEI. This CDR3 region has 13 residues. General study results and limits: The main location of contracting CD4+ clones was CM and EM, and that of contracting CD8+ clones was EMRA. Second-wave clones with a day 37 peak had unconfirmed SARS-CoV-2 specificity. Some clones that responded turned up in pre-infection memory, which suggests that cross-reactive memory joined in.

Points on this clonotype: Antigen: not known.

TCRdb re-analysed the 5' RACE reads in MiXCR, keeping a single row per CDR3 protein. This table has about 340,000 distinct CDR3 sequences, about 15% appearing once. The chain recombines TRBV2 with TRBJ2-7; 8 bases fit TRBD1. Sequencing used PBMCs or a T cell subset sorted from them (not recorded which). This clonotype originated in a man aged 18 to 29 who had mild COVID-19 (a few samples of this study predate the infection). Cell type and time point are not known. The CDR3 DNA sequence: TGTGCCAGCAGTCCGGACAGGGACCACGAGCAGTACTTC. This sequence encodes CASSPDRDHEQYF.